Below, 9 T cell receptor beta chains from the same sample are listed, as sequenced in a study of cytomegalovirus exposure and HLA in healthy donors. PCR amplification relied on 60 Vbeta primers (plus 13 Jbeta primers). The repertoire was sequenced with immunoSEQ multiplex PCR; TCRdb's copy has only in-frame clones and lacks some. Of some 220,000 clones in the sample, about three quarters are singletons; the top ten hold approximately 0.49%. Sequenced input: PBMCs. The receptors here all came from a boy aged 5-17 years in good health and CMV-seronegative.

The chain couples TRBV19 to TRBJ2-1; 11 bases are a match to TRBD2. Germline CDR1 and CDR2: LNHDA and SQIVND (reference sequence). With 5 bases clipped from V and 7 bases from J, the junction kept 10 bases outside the gene matches. The CDR3 totals 16 residues. CDR3 in amino acids: CASSLLPGTSGNEQFF. The CDR3 DNA follows: TGTGCCAGTAGTTTACTACCCGGGACTAGCGGTAATGAGCAGTTCTTC.

This clone was seen a few times. The rearrangement joins TRBV7-3 to TRBJ1-2; unclear D gene. Looked up from germline, CDR1 is SGHTA and CDR2 is FQGTGA. Trimming took off 5 bases at V and 4 bases at J, with 17 bases between the two ends. The CDR3 covers 15 residues. As DNA, the CDR3 is TGTGCCAGCAGCCCGGAGGGCCTCTCCCCCTATGGCTACACCTTC. The encoded protein is CASSPEGLSPYGYTF.

The chain carries TRBV10-3 and TRBJ1-1; 7 bases agree with TRBD1. The V and J ends lost 2 bases and 3 bases, in that order; junction bases with no gene match: 3. Germline assignment: CDR1 ENHRY and CDR2 SYGVKD. This CDR3 comprises 14 residues. The CDR3 is CAISEGQGDTEAFF. CDR3 DNA: TGTGCCATCAGTGAGGGTCAGGGGGACACTGAAGCTTTCTTT.

The genes are TRBV21-1 and TRBJ2-7; the table's D call of TRBD2 was not tested on the DNA. TRBV21-1 is recorded as a pseudogene. The CDR3 is made up of 13 amino acids. As DNA, the CDR3 is TGTGCCAGCAGCGAGGACTTAGCCTACGAGCAGTACTTC. It is translated as CASSEDLAYEQYF.

The chain links TRBV7-9 to TRBJ2-3; 8 positions match TRBD2. Trimming removed 1 base from V and 1 base from J; junction bases left unmatched: 1. CDR1 and CDR2 from the germline V gene are SEHNR and FQNEAQ (reference sequence). This CDR3 spans 15 amino acids. The CDR3 coding sequence is TGTGCCAGCAGCTTAGGACTAGCGCGCACAGATACGCAGTATTTT. Protein product: CASSLGLARTDTQYF.

The chain has TRBV11-2 and TRBJ1-5; 7 bases line up with TRBD1. The V segment lost 3 bases and the J segment 4 bases; nucleotides outside the gene matches: 9. Looked up from germline, CDR1 is SGHAT and CDR2 is FQNNGV. This CDR3 contains 16 residues. Here the CDR3 reads CASSFGRDRPNQPQHF. The CDR3, as DNA: TGTGCCAGCAGCTTTGGCCGGGACAGACCTAATCAGCCCCAGCATTTT. The complete variable domain, with remaining parts taken from reference TRBV11-2 and TRBJ1-5, reads EAGVAQSPRYKIIEKRQSVAFWCNPISGHATLYWYQQILGQGPKLLIQFQNNGVVDDSQLPKDRFSAERLKGVDSTLKIQPAKLEDSAVYLCASSFGRDRPNQPQHFGDGTRLSIL.

This clone was counted only a few times. The chain carries TRBV6-1 and TRBJ1-1; 8 nucleotides match TRBD1. Germline values: CDR1 MNHNS, CDR2 SASEGT. V was pared by 3 bases and J by 1 base, with 4 bases of the junction left unmatched. CDR3 size: 15 residues. CDR3 sequence (DNA): TGTGCCAGCAGTGATCCCCAGGGGGCGAACACTGAAGCTTTCTTT. Residues: CASSDPQGANTEAFF.

The genes are TRBV19 and TRBJ2-1; D remains unclear. V was trimmed by 4 bases and J by 2 bases, leaving 9 bases between them. This CDR3 has 14 amino acids. Per the germline V gene, CDR1 is LNHDA and CDR2 is SQIVND (reference sequence). CDR3 loop: CASSKLSTYNEQFF. CDR3 bases: TGTGCCAGTAGTAAACTGTCTACCTACAATGAGCAGTTCTTC.

This chain joins TRBV30 and TRBJ2-3, with 9 bases identical to TRBD1. V trimming: 5 bases; J trimming: 2 bases; junction bases outside the gene matches: 8. This CDR3 comprises 15 residues. Germline V gene lookup returns CDR1 GTSNPN and CDR2 SVGIG (reference sequence). CDR3 sequence: CAWGAGTGYTDTQYF. Written as DNA, the CDR3 is TGTGCCTGGGGCGCCGGGACAGGGTACACAGATACGCAGTATTTT.